This entry describes one T cell receptor (beta chain). What it binds is not known. This sample is part of a study of shared clonotypes between healthy human individuals. In germline, CDR1 is MNHEY, CDR2 SMNVEV (reference sequence). CDR3 length: 18 residues. The J segment lost 7 bases and the V segment lost 4 bases, leaving 14 bases of the junction unmatched. Broader study findings: Around 4.9% of naive CD4 clonotypes were shared across a handful of donors.

Here immunoSEQ multiplex PCR was the method, and the copy in TCRdb shows in-frame clones only, minus some. The table shows hundreds of thousands of clones, with about 74% occurring only once. Sequenced input: memory CD4+ T cells sorted from blood. Subset denoted: CD45RA-negative fraction. This TCR derives from a woman aged 30 to 39 in good health. V and J are TRBV27 and TRBJ2-7; TRBD2 agrees at 15 bases. The CDR3 DNA follows: TGTGCCAGCAGTTCATATGGACTAGCGGGAGGGCCCTCGCGGGAGCAGTACTTC. This sequence encodes CASSSYGLAGGPSREQYF.